These T cell receptor beta chains were read from a single sample in a study of cytomegalovirus exposure and HLA in healthy donors. Clones were read by immunoSEQ multiplex PCR, and TCRdb kept only the in-frame ones, dropping some. This sample has about 130,000 clones, with roughly a tenth found just once. Sequences were obtained from PBMCs. Receptors originate from a woman aged 18-35 years in good health and CMV-seropositive. Each CDR3 is given with its conserved first and last residue. The order of the fields is D gene, J gene, V gene, clone size, CDR3 DNA, CDR3 protein. D genes are given only for firm matches. Rows may omit the clone size; those that give it use once, few, many or a size class.

>TRBD2|TRBJ2-3|TRBV9|-
TGTGCCAGCAGCGGGCTAGCGGGGCCCACAGATACGCAGTATTTT
CASSGLAGPTDTQYF
>-|TRBJ2-7|TRBV7-8|few
TGTGCCAGCAGTTCGTCGACGGGGGATGCGTACTTC
CASSSSTGDAYF
>TRBD1|TRBJ1-1|TRBV10-3|-
TGTGCCATCAGTGAGGGGACAGGGTCAGGGAACACTGAAGCTTTCTTT
CAISEGTGSGNTEAFF
>TRBD1|TRBJ1-5|TRBV6-6|few
TGTGCCAGCAGAACAGGGACAGCGGCAAATCAGCCCCAGCATTTT
CASRTGTAANQPQHF
>-|TRBJ2-1|TRBV7-3|-
TGTGCCAGCAGCTACCCGGAGGGGGGGCGCGATGAGCAGTTCTTC
CASSYPEGGRDEQFF
>-|TRBJ1-1|TRBV2|-
TGTGCCAGCAGTGTGCAGGGGCGAGCGACTGAAGCTTTCTTT
CASSVQGRATEAFF
>TRBD1|TRBJ1-2|TRBV30|few
TGTGCCTGGAGTGCAGACAGGGCGTACACCTTC
CAWSADRAYTF
>-|TRBJ2-2|TRBV4-2|-
TGTGCCAGCAGCCCCCCCTCCCCCCGGTTGAACACCGGGGAGCTGTTTTTT
CASSPPSPRLNTGELFF
>TRBD2|TRBJ2-7|TRBV19|-
TGTGCCAGTAGTAGAGCGGGAACCTACGAGCAGTACTTC
CASSRAGTYEQYF
>-|TRBJ2-7|TRBV4-2|few
TGTGCCAGCAGCCAAGATTCGGGGAACGAGCAGTACTTC
CASSQDSGNEQYF
>-|TRBJ2-1|TRBV7-9|-
TGTGCCAGCACCCTAGGGACTTTTTCTGATGAGCAGTTCTTC
CASTLGTFSDEQFF
>-|TRBJ1-2|TRBV21-1|-
TGTGCCAGCAGCAAAGCTGACAAGAATGGCTACACCTTC
CASSKADKNGYTF
>TRBD1|TRBJ1-1|TRBV6-6|few
TGTGCCAGCAGTTACCTGACAGGGTCGAACACTGAAGCTTTCTTT
CASSYLTGSNTEAFF
>-|TRBJ1-1|TRBV7-3|-
TGTGCCAGCAGCCGGGAGCTCTACACTGAAGCTTTCTTT
CASSRELYTEAFF
>-|TRBJ2-1|TRBV19|few
TGTGCCAGTACCTGGACTGGGGACAATGAGCAGTTCTTC
CASTWTGDNEQFF
>TRBD2|TRBJ2-7|TRBV10-3|few
TGTGCCATCAGTGGGGTGGCTAGCGGGACCTACGAGCAGTACTTC
CAISGVASGTYEQYF
>-|TRBJ2-3|TRBV10-3|-
TGTGCCATCAGTGCTGGGGGGTTTAGCACAGATACGCAGTATTTT
CAISAGGFSTDTQYF
>TRBD2|TRBJ2-3|TRBV5-1|-
TGCGCCAGCAGCTCCATAGGGCCTAGCGGGAGCCCCTTGGATACGCAGTATTTT
CASSSIGPSGSPLDTQYF
>TRBD1|TRBJ2-5|TRBV2|few
TGTGCCAGGGGACAGGGCGGTGAGACCCAGTACTTC
CARGQGGETQYF
>-|TRBJ2-1|TRBV10-3|-
TGTGCCATCAGTGAGTTCGACGGGAGCTCCTACAATGAGCAGTTCTTC
CAISEFDGSSYNEQFF
>-|TRBJ2-2|TRBV7-6|-
TGTGCCAGCAGCTTAGTCATTGCCGGGGAGCTGTTTTTT
CASSLVIAGELFF
>TRBD2|TRBJ2-5|TRBV10-3|few
TGTGCCATCAGTGCTAATCGGGGGGGGCCAGAGACCCAGTACTTC
CAISANRGGPETQYF
>-|TRBJ2-2|TRBV7-8|few
TGTGCCAGCAGCCCATTCGGGTGGGCCGGGGAGCTGTTTTTT
CASSPFGWAGELFF
>TRBD1|TRBJ1-1|TRBV2|-
TGTGCCAGCAGGACTCAGGGGGGCACTGAAGCTTTCTTT
CASRTQGGTEAFF
>-|TRBJ2-7|TRBV30|few
TGTGCCAGCAGCGGATCCTACGAGCAGTACTTC
CASSGSYEQYF
>-|TRBJ1-1|TRBV5-6|-
TGTGCCAGCAGCTTGGCAGGAAACACTGAAGCTTTCTTT
CASSLAGNTEAFF
>-|TRBJ2-1|TRBV6-1|few
TGTGCCAGCGAATCCCTAACCAATGAGCAGTTCTTC
CASESLTNEQFF
>TRBD2|TRBJ2-2|TRBV9|-
TGTGCCAGCAGCCCCCACCTAGCGGGAGACGGGGAGCTGTTTTTT
CASSPHLAGDGELFF
>TRBD1|TRBJ1-1|TRBV29-1|few
TGCAGCGCTACCGGGACAGTCAACACTGAAGCTTTCTTT
CSATGTVNTEAFF
>TRBD1|TRBJ2-7|TRBV10-3|few
TGTGCCATCAGTGTGGACAGGGGCTCCTACGAGCAGTACTTC
CAISVDRGSYEQYF
>-|TRBJ1-2|TRBV5-6|few
TGTGCCAGCAGGAGAGCTAACTATGGCTACACCTTC
CASRRANYGYTF
>TRBD2|TRBJ2-1|TRBV7-8|-
TGTGCCAGCAGCTCCCTTAGCGGGAGCTCCTACAATGAGCAGTTCTTC
CASSSLSGSSYNEQFF
>TRBD2|TRBJ2-7|TRBV28|-
TGTGCCAGCAGTTCCCCGGGACTAGCGGGTAACGAGCAGTACTTC
CASSSPGLAGNEQYF
>-|TRBJ2-1|TRBV4-2|few
TGTGCCAGCAGCGAAAAAGAGGGCGGTAGTCGCTACAATGAGCAGTTCTTC
CASSEKEGGSRYNEQFF
>TRBD1|TRBJ1-1|TRBV5-6|-
TGTGCCAGCAGCTTGGGACAGGGGGTCTCTGAAGCTTTCTTT
CASSLGQGVSEAFF
>TRBD1|TRBJ1-3|TRBV2|-
TGTGCCAGCATACAGGACAGGGTGAGAAACACCATATATTTT
CASIQDRVRNTIYF
>-|TRBJ2-5|TRBV7-9|-
TGTGCCAGCAGCTCTTTGGAGACCCAGTACTTC
CASSSLETQYF
>TRBD1|TRBJ1-4|TRBV15|few
TGTGCCACCAGCAGCTGGTTGACAGGGTCGGGAGAAAAACTGTTTTTT
CATSSWLTGSGEKLFF
>TRBD2|TRBJ2-3|TRBV9|few
TGTGCCAGCAGCCCCTGGACTAGCGACACAGATACGCAGTATTTT
CASSPWTSDTDTQYF
>TRBD2|TRBJ2-1|TRBV2|few
TGTGCCAGCAGTCAGACGACTAGCGGGGGCTACAATGAGCAGTTCTTC
CASSQTTSGGYNEQFF
>TRBD1|TRBJ1-2|TRBV29-1|once
TGCAGAGTCTACAGGGGCCCCTATGGCTACACCTTC
CRVYRGPYGYTF
>TRBD1|TRBJ1-6|TRBV4-1|-
TGCGCCAGCAGCCAGGAAGACAGGGCTAATTCACCCCTCCACTTT
CASSQEDRANSPLHF
>-|TRBJ2-5|TRBV18|-
TGTGCCAGCTCCCGACGGGGAGAGACCCAGTACTTC
CASSRRGETQYF
>-|TRBJ2-1|TRBV18|few
TGTGCCAGCTCACCTCGGACTATATTGAATGAGCAGTTCTTC
CASSPRTILNEQFF
>TRBD2|TRBJ2-1|TRBV6-4|many
TGTGCCAGCAGTGACTCTAGCGGGAGTTACAATGAGCAGTTCTTC
CASSDSSGSYNEQFF
>TRBD1|TRBJ2-3|TRBV6-1|-
TGTGCCAGCAGGCAGGGACAGGTGAGCACAGATACGCAGTATTTT
CASRQGQVSTDTQYF
>-|TRBJ1-1|TRBV5-4|few
TGTGCCAGCAGCTTCGGATTTAGGACAGTAAACACTGAAGCTTTCTTT
CASSFGFRTVNTEAFF
>TRBD2|TRBJ2-1|TRBV7-9|-
TGTGCCAGCAGCTTAGGCGGGAGGGCCGGGAATGAGCAGTTCTTC
CASSLGGRAGNEQFF
>TRBD2|TRBJ2-1|TRBV7-3|-
TGTGCCAGCAGCTTACTAGCCCTAGCGGGAGCTTCTAATGAGCAGTTCTTC
CASSLLALAGASNEQFF
>-|TRBJ2-5|TRBV5-8|-
TGTGCCAGCAGCCCGGATGGACAAATTAAAGAGACCCAGTACTTC
CASSPDGQIKETQYF
>TRBD2|TRBJ2-1|TRBV30|-
TGTGCCTGGGGACTAGCGGGGGTTTATGAGCAGTTCTTC
CAWGLAGVYEQFF
>-|TRBJ1-3|TRBV18|few
TGTGCCAGCTCACCACCTAACAGGGAGCGGAACACCATATATTTT
CASSPPNRERNTIYF
>-|TRBJ1-2|TRBV28|-
TGTGCCAGCAGTTTGGGGGGGGCCTTTAACTATGGCTACACCTTC
CASSLGGAFNYGYTF